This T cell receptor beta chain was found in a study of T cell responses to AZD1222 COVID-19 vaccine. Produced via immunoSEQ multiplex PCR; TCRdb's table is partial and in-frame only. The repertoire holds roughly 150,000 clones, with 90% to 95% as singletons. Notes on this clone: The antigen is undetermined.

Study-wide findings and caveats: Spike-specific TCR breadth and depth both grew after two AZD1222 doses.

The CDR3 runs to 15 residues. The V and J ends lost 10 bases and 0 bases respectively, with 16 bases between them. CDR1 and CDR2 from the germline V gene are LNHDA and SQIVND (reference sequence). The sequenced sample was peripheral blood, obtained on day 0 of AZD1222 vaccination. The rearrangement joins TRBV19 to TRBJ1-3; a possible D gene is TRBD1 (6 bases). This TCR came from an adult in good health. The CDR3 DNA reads TGTGCCACGAGGGACACATCCTTCTCTGGAAACACCATATATTTT. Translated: CATRDTSFSGNTIYF.